Presented here are 18 T cell receptor beta chains from one specimen sequenced in a study of T cell responses to AZD1222 COVID-19 vaccine. Libraries were prepared by immunoSEQ multiplex PCR; TCRdb keeps only in-frame clonotypes and omits some of them. The table shows approximately 89,000 clones, with 75% to 95% occurring only once. The sequencing here drew on peripheral blood, taken 28 days after the second AZD1222 dose. Source of these receptors: an adult who received the AZD1222 COVID-19 vaccine.

The chain links TRBV6-5 to TRBJ1-6; maybe TRBD1 (5 bases). In germline, CDR1 is MNHEY, CDR2 SVGAGI. This CDR3 spans 13 amino acids. Trimming took 2 bases from V and 9 from J, leaving 8 bases between them. The CDR3, as DNA: TGTGCCAGCAGTTACGGCAGGGCTTCACCCCTCCACTTT. Encoded protein: CASSYGRASPLHF.

The chain has TRBV2 and TRBJ2-7; no definite D call. Germline V gives CDR1 SNHLY, CDR2 FYNNEI. Trimming removed 0 bases from V and 2 bases from J, with 11 bases in between. The CDR3 length is 15 residues. The CDR3 loop is CASSEALGRTYEQYF. In nucleotides, the CDR3 is TGTGCCAGCAGTGAAGCGCTAGGCAGGACCTACGAGCAGTACTTC.

CDR3 loop: CTSRTLRANVLTF. The CDR3 DNA sequence: TGCACCAGCAGAACGTTAAGGGCCAACGTCCTGACTTTC. The chain combines TRBV1 with TRBJ2-6. TRBV1 is flagged as a pseudogene. This CDR3 is 13 amino acids long.

The CDR3, as DNA: TGCAGCGTTGAAGCCCTTGGGGAAAAACTGTTTTTT. It specifies CSVEALGEKLFF. This chain connects TRBV29-1 to TRBJ1-4; D gene ambiguous. The CDR3 is 12 amino acids. Deletions cut 1 base from V and 8 bases from J, with 8 bases between. Germline CDR1 reads SQVTM; CDR2 reads ANQGSEA.

This clone showed up just once. The V and J genes are TRBV6-6 and TRBJ2-7; D tentatively fits TRBD1 or TRBD2 (5 bases each). V was shortened by 2 bases and J by 12 bases, with 14 bases between the two germline ends. Germline V lookup: CDR1 MNHNY, CDR2 SVGAGI (reference sequence). The CDR3 totals 12 residues. CDR3 residues: CASSYGDGNPYF. Written as DNA, the CDR3 is TGTGCCAGCAGTTACGGGGACGGCAATCCGTACTTC.

This clone has only one observation. The J gene is TRBJ2-1, the V gene TRBV19, with D unresolved. The CDR3 covers 13 residues. Trimming took off 5 bases at V and 4 bases at J, with 9 bases between the two ends. Per the germline V gene, CDR1 is LNHDA and CDR2 is SQIVND (reference sequence). CDR3 protein: CASSATGYNEQFF. CDR3 in DNA: TGTGCCAGTAGTGCTACTGGTTACAATGAGCAGTTCTTC.

This chain connects TRBV2 to TRBJ1-3; no reliable D call. This CDR3 contains 13 residues. Trimming cost V 8 bases and J 2 bases, with 10 bases left between them. Looked up from germline, CDR1 is SNHLY and CDR2 is FYNNEI. Here the CDR3 reads CASQLSAGNTIYF. The CDR3 bases are TGTGCCAGCCAGTTATCAGCTGGAAACACCATATATTTT.

The V call is TRBV4-2, the J call TRBJ2-7, with 11 nucleotides matching TRBD2. This CDR3 has 16 amino acids. CDR1 and CDR2 (germline): LGHNA, YNFKEQ. J lost 2 bases, V lost 4 bases, and 7 bases had no gene match. Here the CDR3 reads CASSRVAGGSTYEQYF. The DNA of the CDR3 is TGTGCCAGCAGCCGGGTAGCGGGAGGGAGTACCTACGAGCAGTACTTC.

The table lists this clone with a count of one. V usage is TRBV11-3 and J usage is TRBJ1-1; the D is unclear. V was cut by 4 bases and J by 1 base, with 7 bases left in between. The germline gives CDR1 SGHNT, CDR2 YENEEA. The CDR3 is made up of 13 amino acids. The CDR3 DNA sequence: TGTGCCAGCAGCTCCACGGGGAACACTGAAGCTTTCTTT. Amino acid sequence: CASSSTGNTEAFF. Full variable domain (missing parts from reference TRBV11-3 and TRBJ1-1): EAGVVQSPRYKIIEKKQPVAFWCNPISGHNTLYWYLQNLGQGPELLIRYENEEAVDDSQLPKDRFSAERLKGVDSTLKIQPAELGDSAVYLCASSSTGNTEAFFGQGTRLTVV.

The V call is TRBV29-1, the J call TRBJ1-1, with 7 bases lining up with TRBD1. The CDR3 loop spans 13 amino acids. Germline assignment: CDR1 SQVTM and CDR2 ANQGSEA. V lost 3 bases and J lost 6; bases outside the gene matches: 7. Here the CDR3 reads CSVEGQSLSEAFF. The CDR3 DNA follows: TGCAGCGTTGAGGGACAGAGCTTGTCTGAAGCTTTCTTT.

The count of this clone is one. The chain employs TRBV20-1 and TRBJ2-5, with D perhaps TRBD2 (6 bases). Deletions cut 7 bases from V and 4 bases from J, with 10 bases between. The CDR3 loop spans 11 amino acids. Germline CDR1 and CDR2: DFQATT and SNEGSKA (reference sequence). The CDR3 protein is CSGLRGETQYF. For the CDR3, the DNA is TGCAGTGGATTGCGGGGAGAGACCCAGTACTTC.

J is TRBJ1-5 and V is TRBV9; TRBD1 matches at 12 bases. V shed 4 bases, J shed 3 bases, and the junction held 8 bases outside the gene matches. This CDR3 has 17 residues. Germline CDR1 is SGDLS and CDR2 is YYNGEE. CDR3 amino acids: CASSPDGGQGANQPQHF. DNA of the CDR3: TGTGCCAGCAGCCCAGATGGGGGACAGGGGGCCAATCAGCCCCAGCATTTT.

V gene TRBV11-2 combines with J gene TRBJ2-1; D unresolved. The ends were cut back, 1 base at V and 1 base at J, with 5 bases in the middle. This CDR3 spans 14 amino acids. Germline V gene lookup returns CDR1 SGHAT and CDR2 FQNNGV. The CDR3 nucleotides read TGTGCCAGCAGCTTAGGGGGTTCCTACAATGAGCAGTTCTTC. Amino acids: CASSLGGSYNEQFF. The variable domain in full, completed from reference TRBV11-2 and TRBJ2-1, reads EAGVAQSPRYKIIEKRQSVAFWCNPISGHATLYWYQQILGQGPKLLIQFQNNGVVDDSQLPKDRFSAERLKGVDSTLKIQPAKLEDSAVYLCASSLGGSYNEQFFGPGTRLTVL.

This clone was picked up one time. The gene calls are TRBV6-4 and TRBJ2-3, with D perhaps TRBD2 (5 bases). In germline, CDR1 is MRHNA, CDR2 SNTAGT. The CDR3 runs 15 residues. Trimming shortened V by 4 bases and J by 0 bases, and 11 bases separated the two germline ends. CDR3 coding DNA: TGTGCCAGCAGTGTTGAGGCGGGTAGCACAGATACGCAGTATTTT. This gives the protein CASSVEAGSTDTQYF.

The J gene is TRBJ1-1, the V gene TRBV15; D is ambiguous. The CDR3 runs to 12 residues. Germline CDR1 and CDR2: LNHNV and YYDKDF (reference sequence). Trimming took off 1 base at V and 8 bases at J, with 8 bases between the two ends. The CDR3 reads CATSRVANEAFF. CDR3 DNA: TGTGCCACCAGCAGAGTGGCCAACGAAGCTTTCTTT.

J is TRBJ1-4 and V is TRBV6-5, with 7 bases aligning to TRBD1. V shed 5 bases, J shed 7 bases, and the junction held 7 bases outside the gene matches. The germline V gene encodes CDR1 MNHEY and CDR2 SVGAGI. The CDR3 length is 14 residues. The CDR3 nucleotides are TGTGCCAGCAGTCCGACAGGGAGGGGTGAAAAACTGTTTTTT. Translating it yields CASSPTGRGEKLFF.

This chain links TRBV3-1 (or the pseudogene TRBV3-2) with TRBJ1-5; no reliable D call. This CDR3 has 16 residues. V dropped 1 base and J dropped 0 bases, with 10 bases sitting between them. CDR1 is LGHDT, CDR2 YNNKEL, per germline (reference sequence). The DNA of the CDR3 is TGTGCCAGCAGCCAAGGGAGGACGTATAGCAATCAGCCCCAGCATTTT. It specifies CASSQGRTYSNQPQHF.

The chain links TRBV9 to TRBJ1-1, with TRBD1 matching 7 bases. With 4 bases clipped from V and 1 base from J, the junction kept 10 bases outside the gene matches. This CDR3 has 16 amino acids. Germline CDR1 reads SGDLS; CDR2 reads YYNGEE. As DNA, the CDR3 is TGTGCCAGCAGCCCTCCTTACAGGGGTTCGAACACTGAAGCTTTCTTT. Protein: CASSPPYRGSNTEAFF.